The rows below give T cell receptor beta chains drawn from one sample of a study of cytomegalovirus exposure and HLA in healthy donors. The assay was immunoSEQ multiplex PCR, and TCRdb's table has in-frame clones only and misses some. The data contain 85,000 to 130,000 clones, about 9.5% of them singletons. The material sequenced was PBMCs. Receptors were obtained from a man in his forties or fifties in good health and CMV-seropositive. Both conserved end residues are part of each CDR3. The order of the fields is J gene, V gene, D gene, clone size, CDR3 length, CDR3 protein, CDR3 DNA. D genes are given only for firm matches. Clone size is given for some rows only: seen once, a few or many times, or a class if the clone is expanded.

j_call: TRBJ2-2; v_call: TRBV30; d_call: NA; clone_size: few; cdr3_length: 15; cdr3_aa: CALGGGEGLIGELFF; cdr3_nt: TGTGCCTTGGGAGGGGGGGAGGGCCTGATCGGGGAGCTGTTTTTT
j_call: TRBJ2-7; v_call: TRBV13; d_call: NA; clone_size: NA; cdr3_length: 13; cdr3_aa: CASSSGGTDEQYF; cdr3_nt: TGTGCCAGCAGTAGTGGGGGCACCGACGAGCAGTACTTC
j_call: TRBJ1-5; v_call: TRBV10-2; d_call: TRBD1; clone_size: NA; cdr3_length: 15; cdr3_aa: CASSTGTGSNQPQHF; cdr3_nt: TGCGCCAGCAGTACCGGGACAGGTAGCAATCAGCCCCAGCATTTT
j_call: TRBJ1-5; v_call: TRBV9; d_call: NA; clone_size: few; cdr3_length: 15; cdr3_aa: CASSVGGLGNQPQHF; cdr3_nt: TGTGCCAGCAGCGTAGGAGGGTTGGGAAATCAGCCCCAGCATTTT
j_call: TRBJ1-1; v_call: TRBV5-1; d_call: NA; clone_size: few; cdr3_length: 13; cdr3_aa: CASSQVQNTEAFF; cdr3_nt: TGCGCCAGCAGTCAGGTGCAGAACACTGAAGCTTTCTTT
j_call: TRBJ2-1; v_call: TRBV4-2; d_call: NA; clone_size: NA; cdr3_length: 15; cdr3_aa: CASSQEGAGLYEQFF; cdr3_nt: TGTGCCAGCAGCCAAGAAGGGGCAGGGCTCTATGAGCAGTTCTTC
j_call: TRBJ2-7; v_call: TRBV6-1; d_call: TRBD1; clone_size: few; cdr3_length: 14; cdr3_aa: CASSERGGGGEQYF; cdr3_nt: TGTGCCAGCAGTGAGCGAGGGGGCGGAGGCGAGCAGTACTTC
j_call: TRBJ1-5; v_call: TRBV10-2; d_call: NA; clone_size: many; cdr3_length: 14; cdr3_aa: CASSKVSQDQPQHF; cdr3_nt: TGCGCCAGCAGTAAAGTCTCACAGGATCAGCCCCAGCATTTT
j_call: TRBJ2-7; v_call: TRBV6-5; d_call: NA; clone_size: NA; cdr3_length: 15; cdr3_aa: CASSYGRGRGYEQYF; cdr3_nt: TGTGCCAGCAGTTACGGCCGGGGTAGAGGGTACGAGCAGTACTTC
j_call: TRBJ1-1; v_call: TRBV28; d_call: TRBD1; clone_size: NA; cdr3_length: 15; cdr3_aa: CASSVEKTGGTEAFF; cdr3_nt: TGTGCCAGCAGTGTAGAAAAGACAGGGGGCACTGAAGCTTTCTTT
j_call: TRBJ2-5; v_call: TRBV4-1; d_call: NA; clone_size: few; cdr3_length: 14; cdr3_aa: CASSQVLGGQTQYF; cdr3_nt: TGCGCCAGCAGCCAAGTTCTCGGGGGTCAGACCCAGTACTTC
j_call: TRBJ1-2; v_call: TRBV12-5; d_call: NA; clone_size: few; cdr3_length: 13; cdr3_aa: CASGFGRDYGYTF; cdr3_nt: TGTGCTAGTGGTTTCGGCAGGGACTATGGCTACACCTTC
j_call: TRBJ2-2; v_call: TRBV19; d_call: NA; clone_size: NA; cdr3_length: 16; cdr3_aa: CASSIEPVGNTGELFF; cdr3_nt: TGTGCCAGTAGTATAGAACCCGTCGGGAACACCGGGGAGCTGTTTTTT
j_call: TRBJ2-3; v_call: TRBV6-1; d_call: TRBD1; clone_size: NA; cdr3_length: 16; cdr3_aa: CASSGVGQGRSDTQYF; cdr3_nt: TGTGCCAGCAGTGGGGTGGGACAGGGTCGTTCAGATACGCAGTATTTT
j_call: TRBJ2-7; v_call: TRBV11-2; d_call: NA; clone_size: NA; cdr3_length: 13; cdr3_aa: CASSQTEPTQQYF; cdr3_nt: TGTGCCAGCAGCCAGACAGAGCCGACACAGCAGTACTTC
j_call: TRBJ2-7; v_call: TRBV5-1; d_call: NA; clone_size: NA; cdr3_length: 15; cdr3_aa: CASSLDSDKTYEQYF; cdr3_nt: TGCGCCAGCAGCTTGGATTCGGACAAAACCTACGAGCAGTACTTC
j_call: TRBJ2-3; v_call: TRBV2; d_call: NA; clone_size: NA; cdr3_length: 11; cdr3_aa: CASSSRDTQYF; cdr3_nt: TGTGCCAGCAGCTCGAGGGATACGCAGTATTTT
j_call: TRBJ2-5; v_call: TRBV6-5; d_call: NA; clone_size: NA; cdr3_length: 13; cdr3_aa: CASSYSWRETQYF; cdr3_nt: TGTGCCAGCAGTTACTCGTGGCGGGAGACCCAGTACTTC
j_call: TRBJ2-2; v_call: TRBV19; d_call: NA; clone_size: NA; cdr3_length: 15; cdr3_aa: CASSNQRKNTGELFF; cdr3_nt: TGTGCCAGTAGCAACCAGCGGAAGAACACCGGGGAGCTGTTTTTT
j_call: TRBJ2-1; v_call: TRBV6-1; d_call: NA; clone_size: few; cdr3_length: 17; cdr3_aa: CASSDVLLAASYNEQFF; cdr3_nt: TGTGCCAGCAGTGACGTCCTACTAGCAGCCTCCTACAATGAGCAGTTCTTC
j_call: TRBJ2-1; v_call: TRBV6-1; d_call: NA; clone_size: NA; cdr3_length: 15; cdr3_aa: CASTRGVGGTHEQFF; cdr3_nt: TGTGCCAGCACCCGGGGCGTGGGGGGTACCCATGAGCAGTTCTTC
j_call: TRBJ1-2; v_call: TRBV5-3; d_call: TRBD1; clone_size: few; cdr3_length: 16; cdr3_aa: CARSLMRDRGLHGYTF; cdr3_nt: TGTGCCAGAAGCTTGATGAGGGACAGAGGGCTTCATGGCTACACCTTC
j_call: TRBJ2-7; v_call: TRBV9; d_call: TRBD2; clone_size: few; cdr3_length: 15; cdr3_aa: CASSVGLAGVWEQYF; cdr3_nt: TGTGCCAGCAGCGTAGGACTAGCGGGAGTGTGGGAGCAGTACTTC
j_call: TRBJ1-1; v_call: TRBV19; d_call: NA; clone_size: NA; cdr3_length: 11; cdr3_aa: CASIERAEAFF; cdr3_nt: TGTGCCAGTATCGAACGGGCTGAAGCTTTCTTT
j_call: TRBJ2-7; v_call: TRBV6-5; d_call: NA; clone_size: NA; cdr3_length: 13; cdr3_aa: CASRSLADYEQYF; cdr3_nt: TGTGCCAGCAGGTCACTAGCCGACTACGAGCAGTACTTC
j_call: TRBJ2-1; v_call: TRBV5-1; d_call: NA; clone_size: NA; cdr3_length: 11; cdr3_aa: CASSLFTSRFF; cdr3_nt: TGCGCCAGCAGCTTGTTTACTAGCCGGTTCTTC
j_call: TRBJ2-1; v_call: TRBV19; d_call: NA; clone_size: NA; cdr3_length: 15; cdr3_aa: CASSMGWGVYNEQFF; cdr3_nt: TGTGCCAGTAGTATGGGGTGGGGGGTTTACAATGAGCAGTTCTTC
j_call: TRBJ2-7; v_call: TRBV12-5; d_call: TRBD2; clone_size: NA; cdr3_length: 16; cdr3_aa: CASARPGLADSYEQYF; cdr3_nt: TGTGCTAGTGCCCGACCGGGACTAGCGGATTCCTACGAGCAGTACTTC
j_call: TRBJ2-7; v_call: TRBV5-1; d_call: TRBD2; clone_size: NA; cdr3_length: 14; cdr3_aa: CASSLVTGGYEQYF; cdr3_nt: TGCGCCAGCAGCTTGGTGACGGGAGGGTACGAGCAGTACTTC
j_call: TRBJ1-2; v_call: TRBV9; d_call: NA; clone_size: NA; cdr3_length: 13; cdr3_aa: CASSPAGLKRYTF; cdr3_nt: TGTGCCAGCAGCCCGGCAGGGTTAAAGCGCTACACCTTC
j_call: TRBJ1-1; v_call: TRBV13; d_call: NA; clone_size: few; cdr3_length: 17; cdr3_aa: CASSLPSHQTENTEAFF; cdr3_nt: TGTGCCAGCAGCTTGCCTTCCCACCAAACAGAGAACACTGAAGCTTTCTTT
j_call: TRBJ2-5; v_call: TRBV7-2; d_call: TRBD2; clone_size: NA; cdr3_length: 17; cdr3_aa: CASSLLYTAGVVETQYF; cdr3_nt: TGTGCCAGCAGCTTACTTTATACTGCGGGAGTTGTAGAGACCCAGTACTTC
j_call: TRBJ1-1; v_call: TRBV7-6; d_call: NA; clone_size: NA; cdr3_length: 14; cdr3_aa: CASSLTQGRAEAFF; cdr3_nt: TGTGCCAGCAGCTTAACCCAGGGGCGGGCTGAAGCTTTCTTT
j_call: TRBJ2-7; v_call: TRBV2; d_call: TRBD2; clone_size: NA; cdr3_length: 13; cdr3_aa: CASRAGPNYEQYF; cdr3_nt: TGTGCCAGCAGAGCGGGGCCTAACTACGAGCAGTACTTC
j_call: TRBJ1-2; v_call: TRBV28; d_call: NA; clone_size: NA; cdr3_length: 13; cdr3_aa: CASSPPGVRGYTF; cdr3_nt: TGTGCCAGCAGTCCTCCCGGGGTTCGTGGCTACACCTTC
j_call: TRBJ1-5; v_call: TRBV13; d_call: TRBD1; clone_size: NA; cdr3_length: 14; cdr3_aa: CASSKQGFNQPQHF; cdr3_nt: TGTGCCAGCAGCAAACAGGGGTTCAATCAGCCCCAGCATTTT
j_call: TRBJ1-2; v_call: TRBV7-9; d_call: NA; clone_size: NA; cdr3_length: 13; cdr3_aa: CASSSRTLYGYTF; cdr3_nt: TGTGCCAGCAGCTCCCGGACACTCTATGGCTACACCTTC
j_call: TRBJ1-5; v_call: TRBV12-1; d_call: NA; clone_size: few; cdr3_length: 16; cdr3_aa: CASSFLRQTWGQPQHF; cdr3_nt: TGTGCCAGCAGCTTCCTCCGGCAGACCTGGGGCCAGCCCCAGCATTTT
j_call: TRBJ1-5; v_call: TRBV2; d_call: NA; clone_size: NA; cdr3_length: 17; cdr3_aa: CASKGGEPTNFNQPQHF; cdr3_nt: TGTGCCAGCAAAGGGGGAGAGCCAACCAATTTCAATCAGCCCCAGCATTTT
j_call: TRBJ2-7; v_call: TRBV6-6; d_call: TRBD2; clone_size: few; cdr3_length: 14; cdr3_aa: CASIRTSGSYEQYF; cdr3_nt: TGTGCCAGCATCAGGACTAGCGGCTCCTACGAGCAGTACTTC
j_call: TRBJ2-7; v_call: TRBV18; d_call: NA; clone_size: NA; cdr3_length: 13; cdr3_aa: CASSPQGKNEQYF; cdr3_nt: TGTGCCAGCTCACCGCAGGGCAAGAACGAGCAGTACTTC